Below, 20 T cell receptor beta chains from the same sample are listed, as sequenced in a study of Ad26.COV2.S vaccination and SARS-CoV-2 variants. The treatment here: around 19 received Ad26.COV2.S at low or high dose, single or two shots; about 5 received placebo; per-sample allocation not given. The samples were gathered on day 63 after the first injection of vaccine or placebo. The protocol was immunoSEQ multiplex PCR, while the TCRdb copy is restricted to in-frame clones and leaves out a portion. The table lists about 330,000 clones, roughly nine tenths of them singletons, with around 5.5% in the top ten. This material consisted of peripheral blood, taken in a trial of Ad26.COV2.S vaccine versus placebo. These receptors originate from a person aged 18-60 years who received the Ad26.COV2.S COVID-19 vaccine or a placebo.

This clone was observed once. An end of the junction does not agree with germline; a read error may underlie this. This chain joins TRBV6-1 and TRBJ1-2; D remains unclear. Germline loops: CDR1 MNHNS, CDR2 SASEGT. The CDR3 totals 13 residues. CDR3 coding DNA: TGTGCCAGCAGTCAAGCTCCCGTGTCTGGCTACACCTTC. As protein: CASSQAPVSGYTF.

This clone has only one observation. J is TRBJ1-2 and V is TRBV11-2, with TRBD1 identical over 8 bases. The junction had 16 bases not matched to a gene; V was cut back by 6 bases and J by 1 base. CDR1 and CDR2 from the germline V gene are SGHAT and FQNNGV. The CDR3 has 18 amino acids. The CDR3 DNA reads TGTGCCAGCAGTTCATTGCGGGACAGGAAATCGTATAACTATGGCTACACCTTC. It yields the protein CASSSLRDRKSYNYGYTF.

This chain connects TRBV11-2 to TRBJ1-2; weak D call: TRBD1 (6 bases). CDR3 size: 14 residues. The germline V and J ends were trimmed by 4 bases and 4 bases, with 13 bases remaining between them. Germline CDR1 SGHAT, CDR2 FQNNGV. In nucleotides, the CDR3 is TGTGCCAGCAGCTCGGTGACAGGTACCTATGGCTACACCTTC. Translating gives CASSSVTGTYGYTF.

About this clone itself: Just one base apart from a much larger clone, this may be a read error. The V and J genes are TRBV6-6 and TRBJ1-1; D possibly corresponds to TRBD1 (5 bases). The V gene's germline CDR1 is MNHNY and CDR2 SVGAGI (reference sequence). This CDR3 is 13 amino acids long. Trimming left V 6 bases short and J 1 base short, with 9 bases between. The CDR3 protein is CASSSTANTEAFF. CDR3 DNA: TGTGCCAGCAGCTCGACAGCGAACACTGAAGCTTTCTTT.

The CDR3 loop is CASSLLGTAGSDTQYF. The CDR3 region has the DNA TGTGCCAGCAGTCTCCTGGGGACGGCGGGGTCAGATACGCAGTATTTT. The V and J genes are TRBV27 and TRBJ2-3; tentative D call: TRBD2 (6 bases). Trimming took off 5 bases at V and 4 bases at J, with 19 bases between the two ends. CDR3 length: 16 residues. The germline V gene encodes CDR1 MNHEY and CDR2 SMNVEV (reference sequence).

This clone was detected only a few times. This chain joins TRBV6-5 and TRBJ1-3, with TRBD1 matching 8 bases. The CDR3 covers 15 residues. Trimming cost V 6 bases and J 4 bases; bases outside gene matches: 8. Per the germline V gene, CDR1 is MNHEY and CDR2 is SVGAGI. CDR3 DNA: TGTGCCAGCAGCCAATTCAGGGGGCTGGGAAACACCATATATTTT. Protein sequence: CASSQFRGLGNTIYF.

V and J are TRBV7-8 and TRBJ1-1; D is uncertain. Germline CDR1 and CDR2: SGHVS and FQNEAQ. Between the trimmed V and J ends, which lost 2 bases and 1 base, there was a span of 8 bases. CDR3 size: 14 residues. CDR3 coding DNA: TGTGCCAGCAGCTTATTACAGAAGAACACTGAAGCTTTCTTT. Protein product: CASSLLQKNTEAFF.

The genes are TRBV30 and TRBJ1-2, with no clear D. Looked up from germline, CDR1 is GTSNPN and CDR2 is SVGIG (reference sequence). Trimming stripped 3 bases from V and 4 bases from J, with 18 bases between. The CDR3 extends over 15 amino acids. CDR3 amino acids: CAWSDISNPPYGYTF. The CDR3 DNA is TGTGCCTGGAGCGATATATCAAACCCGCCCTATGGCTACACCTTC.

V and J are TRBV5-1 and TRBJ2-4; D perhaps matches TRBD1 (6 bases). Trimming took 0 bases from V and 5 from J, leaving 12 bases between them. Per the germline V gene, CDR1 is SGHRS and CDR2 is YFSETQ. The CDR3 length is 15 residues. CDR3 DNA sequence: TGCGCCAGCAGCTTGGCGGGACAACGCGAAAACATTCAGTACTTC. It yields the protein CASSLAGQRENIQYF.

The genes are TRBV12-5 and TRBJ2-7; D possibly corresponds to TRBD1 (6 bases). The germline V gene encodes CDR1 LGHNT and CDR2 FRNRAP. V gave up 3 bases and J gave up 4 bases, with 19 bases separating them. The CDR3 length is 16 residues. The DNA for the CDR3 is TGTGCTAGTGGTTTAAAATCGACCGGGACAACTTACGAGCAGTACGTC. Protein sequence: CASGLKSTGTTYEQYV.

A few counts support this clone. The chain has TRBV6-5 and TRBJ1-2; 7 bases map to TRBD1. With V trimmed by 2 bases and J by 6 bases, 3 bases remained unmatched. Germline V gene sequence: CDR1 MNHEY, CDR2 SVGAGI. CDR3 length: 13 residues. Here the CDR3 reads CASSYGQGDGYTF. The CDR3 coding sequence is TGTGCCAGCAGTTACGGGCAGGGGGATGGCTACACCTTC.

J is TRBJ2-3 and V is TRBV19; D gene ambiguous. There are 12 residues in the CDR3. The germline CDR1 and CDR2 sequences are LNHDA and SQIVND (reference sequence). Between the trimmed V and J ends, which lost 4 bases and 0 bases, there was a span of 2 bases. The CDR3 sequence is CASSKSTDTQYF. The CDR3 DNA sequence: TGTGCCAGTAGTAAGAGCACAGATACGCAGTATTTT.

The rearrangement links TRBV9 to TRBJ2-4; D call uncertain. Trimming took off 5 bases at V and 12 bases at J, with 15 bases between the two ends. The CDR3 length is 12 residues. CDR1 SGDLS and CDR2 YYNGEE come from the germline V gene. CDR3 sequence: CASSDFMANQYF. The CDR3 region has the DNA TGTGCCAGCAGTGACTTTATGGCAAATCAGTACTTC.

The chain employs TRBV19 and TRBJ1-1, with 11 bases lining up with TRBD1. Per germline, CDR1 LNHDA and CDR2 SQIVND (reference sequence). The CDR3 spans 15 residues. Trimming at V came to 3 bases and at J to 4 bases, leaving 4 bases not matched to a gene. CDR3 amino acids: CASSMGQGGTTEAFF. CDR3 coding DNA: TGTGCCAGTAGTATGGGACAGGGGGGTACCACTGAAGCTTTCTTT.

The V call is TRBV7-2, the J call TRBJ1-4, with no clear D. The V and J ends lost 1 base and 7 bases respectively, with 19 bases between them. The germline V gene encodes CDR1 SGHTA and CDR2 FQGNSA. The CDR3 runs 17 residues. The CDR3 sequence is CASSLVVSRNLPEKLFF. DNA for the CDR3: TGTGCCAGCAGCTTAGTTGTATCCAGGAATTTACCTGAAAAACTGTTTTTT.

The chain joins TRBV6-5 to TRBJ1-2, with D possibly TRBD1 on 5 matching bases. From germline, CDR1 is MNHEY and CDR2 SVGAGI. Trimming removed 4 bases at V and 3 bases at J, with 12 bases between. The CDR3 is made up of 14 amino acids. The CDR3 spells CASSSAGTYYGYTF. The DNA of the CDR3 is TGTGCCAGCAGTTCGGCAGGGACGTACTATGGCTACACCTTC.

This clone showed up just a few times. The DNA for the CDR3 is TGTGCCAGCAGCCCTAAAGGAGGGGGGACTACTGAAGCTTTCTTT. Its translation is CASSPKGGGTTEAFF. The rearrangement joins TRBV7-9 to TRBJ1-1; a possible D gene is TRBD1 (6 bases). V shed 5 bases and J shed 5 bases, with 18 bases lying between them. The length of the CDR3 is 15 residues. Germline-derived CDR1 and CDR2 are SEHNR and FQNEAQ (reference sequence). Looking up the rest from reference TRBV7-9 and TRBJ1-1 gives the full variable domain: DTGVSQNPRHKITKRGQNVTFRCDPISEHNRLYWYRQTLGQGPEFLTYFQNEAQLEKSRLLSDRFSAERPKGSFSTLEIQRTEQGDSAMYLCASSPKGGGTTEAFFGQGTRLTVV.

The chain is built from TRBV19 and TRBJ1-5, with no clear D. The germline CDR1 and CDR2 sequences are LNHDA and SQIVND (reference sequence). The CDR3 length is 12 residues. V lost 3 bases to trimming and J lost 7 bases, with 7 bases between them. The CDR3 nucleotides read TGTGCCAGTAGTATGGCTGGGCAGCCCCAGCATTTT. Its translation is CASSMAGQPQHF.

The rearrangement uses TRBV7-9 and TRBJ2-1; the D is unclear. The CDR3 spans 15 residues. Trimming left V 5 bases short and J 10 bases short, with 21 bases between. CDR1 SEHNR and CDR2 FQNEAQ come from the germline V gene (reference sequence). The chain's CDR3 is CASSPEVRSPREQFF. CDR3 DNA sequence: TGTGCCAGCAGCCCAGAAGTGAGGAGTCCGCGCGAGCAGTTCTTC.

The rearrangement uses TRBV6-4 and TRBJ2-7; 7 nucleotides agree with TRBD1. CDR3 size: 14 residues. CDR1 MRHNA and CDR2 SNTAGT come from the germline V gene. The V segment lost 4 bases and the J segment 2 bases; nucleotides outside the gene matches: 5. CDR3 sequence: CASSVRDRPYEQYV. CDR3 sequence (DNA): TGTGCCAGCAGTGTACGGGACAGACCCTACGAGCAGTACGTC.